These T cell receptor beta chains were read from a single sample in a study of T cell repertoires and HLA-DP antigens. These receptors' antigens are unknown. This table comes from immunoSEQ multiplex PCR, and its TCRdb copy is limited to in-frame clones, with some not included. The sample has over 100,000 clones, around 93% seen once; the top ten hold about 0.3%. The sequencing input was CD4+ T cells from PBMCs. These receptors were taken from a woman aged 18-30 years in good health and CMV-seronegative. The CDR3 runs from the conserved cysteine through the conserved F or W. The D gene is left open where the match is weak. The size of a clone is reported for some rows only, either as once, few or many, or as a class for expanded clones.

V gene: TRBV30; J gene: TRBJ1-5; clone size: NA; D gene: NA; CDR3 protein: CAWSVRGDSNQPQHF; CDR3 DNA: TGTGCCTGGAGTGTACGGGGGGATAGCAATCAGCCCCAGCATTTT
V gene: TRBV6-5; J gene: TRBJ1-3; clone size: NA; D gene: NA; CDR3 protein: CASRPTRSGNTIYF; CDR3 DNA: TGTGCCAGCAGGCCTACAAGGTCTGGAAACACCATATATTTT
V gene: TRBV19; J gene: TRBJ2-7; clone size: NA; D gene: NA; CDR3 protein: CASSIVAGFAYEQYF; CDR3 DNA: TGTGCCAGTAGTATTGTAGCAGGGTTTGCCTACGAGCAGTACTTC
V gene: TRBV5-1; J gene: TRBJ2-1; clone size: NA; D gene: NA; CDR3 protein: CASSLEAGTYNEQFF; CDR3 DNA: TGCGCCAGCAGCTTGGAGGCGGGGACCTACAATGAGCAGTTCTTC
V gene: TRBV28; J gene: TRBJ1-2; clone size: NA; D gene: TRBD1; CDR3 protein: CASRPPGTGTYGYTF; CDR3 DNA: TGTGCCAGCAGGCCTCCCGGGACAGGAACCTATGGCTACACCTTC
V gene: TRBV28; J gene: TRBJ2-3; clone size: NA; D gene: TRBD2; CDR3 protein: CASSFIGTSVEEYF; CDR3 DNA: TGTGCCAGCAGTTTTATCGGGACTAGCGTGGAGGAGTATTTT
V gene: TRBV15; J gene: TRBJ1-4; clone size: NA; D gene: NA; CDR3 protein: CATSREARRVDEKLFF; CDR3 DNA: TGTGCCACCAGCAGAGAGGCCCGCAGGGTGGATGAAAAACTGTTTTTT
V gene: TRBV4-1; J gene: TRBJ1-3; clone size: NA; D gene: NA; CDR3 protein: CASSQGGRGVRGNTIYF; CDR3 DNA: TGCGCCAGCAGCCAAGGGGGCCGGGGGGTACGTGGAAACACCATATATTTT
V gene: TRBV28; J gene: TRBJ1-1; clone size: NA; D gene: NA; CDR3 protein: CASRSQGRRAEAFF; CDR3 DNA: TGTGCCAGCAGGTCTCAGGGGAGAAGGGCTGAAGCTTTCTTT
V gene: TRBV7-3; J gene: TRBJ2-4; clone size: NA; D gene: NA; CDR3 protein: CASSLGDLGNGIQYF; CDR3 DNA: TGTGCCAGCAGCTTAGGGGACTTAGGGAATGGGATTCAGTACTTC
V gene: TRBV5-5; J gene: TRBJ1-2; clone size: NA; D gene: NA; CDR3 protein: CASSLWFAGANYGYTF; CDR3 DNA: TGTGCCAGCAGCTTGTGGTTTGCGGGCGCAAACTATGGCTACACCTTC
V gene: TRBV2; J gene: TRBJ2-3; clone size: NA; D gene: NA; CDR3 protein: CASTPRGLASDTQYF; CDR3 DNA: TGTGCCAGCACTCCTAGGGGCCTAGCGAGTGATACGCAGTATTTT
V gene: TRBV5-1; J gene: TRBJ1-4; clone size: few; D gene: TRBD1; CDR3 protein: CASSEQGRNEKLFF; CDR3 DNA: TGCGCCAGCAGCGAACAGGGGAGGAATGAAAAACTGTTTTTT
V gene: TRBV6-5; J gene: TRBJ2-7; clone size: once; D gene: TRBD2; CDR3 protein: CASSSVIAGGTHEQYF; CDR3 DNA: TGTGCCAGCAGTTCAGTAATAGCGGGAGGGACCCACGAGCAGTACTTC
V gene: TRBV28; J gene: TRBJ2-3; clone size: NA; D gene: NA; CDR3 protein: CASSTNRGWGTDTQYF; CDR3 DNA: TGTGCCAGCAGTACGAATCGGGGGTGGGGCACAGATACGCAGTATTTT
V gene: TRBV4-2; J gene: TRBJ2-3; clone size: NA; D gene: NA; CDR3 protein: CASSQVEGRSGQYF; CDR3 DNA: TGTGCCAGCAGCCAAGTGGAGGGGCGGTCAGGGCAGTATTTT
V gene: TRBV7-3; J gene: TRBJ2-1; clone size: NA; D gene: TRBD2; CDR3 protein: CASSSGTSRNEQFF; CDR3 DNA: TGTGCCAGCAGCTCCGGGACTAGCAGGAATGAGCAGTTCTTC
V gene: TRBV5-4; J gene: TRBJ2-1; clone size: NA; D gene: TRBD2; CDR3 protein: CASSFPAGGLNEQFF; CDR3 DNA: TGTGCCAGCAGCTTTCCAGCGGGGGGTCTCAATGAGCAGTTCTTC
V gene: TRBV6-1; J gene: TRBJ1-5; clone size: NA; D gene: NA; CDR3 protein: CASSEGLSNQPQHF; CDR3 DNA: TGTGCCAGCAGTGAAGGACTTAGCAATCAGCCCCAGCATTTT
V gene: TRBV2; J gene: TRBJ2-7; clone size: once; D gene: NA; CDR3 protein: CASTRDGGLGEQYF; CDR3 DNA: TGTGCCAGCACCCGGGACGGCGGGCTGGGCGAGCAGTACTTC
V gene: TRBV4-2; J gene: TRBJ1-3; clone size: NA; D gene: NA; CDR3 protein: CASTREGNTIYF; CDR3 DNA: TGTGCCAGCACCCGAGAGGGAAACACCATATATTTT
V gene: TRBV2; J gene: TRBJ2-2; clone size: NA; D gene: TRBD1; CDR3 protein: CASSWDSSNTGELFF; CDR3 DNA: TGTGCCAGCAGTTGGGACAGTTCGAACACCGGGGAGCTGTTTTTT
V gene: TRBV19; J gene: TRBJ1-1; clone size: NA; D gene: NA; CDR3 protein: CATQPSRMNTEAFF; CDR3 DNA: TGTGCCACCCAGCCGAGTCGGATGAACACTGAAGCTTTCTTT
V gene: TRBV7-3; J gene: TRBJ2-1; clone size: NA; D gene: NA; CDR3 protein: CASSFSGHQGNEQFF; CDR3 DNA: TGTGCCAGCAGCTTTTCCGGGCACCAGGGGAATGAGCAGTTCTTC
V gene: TRBV2; J gene: TRBJ2-6; clone size: once; D gene: NA; CDR3 protein: CASSEVGVPNVLTF; CDR3 DNA: TGTGCCAGCAGTGAGGTAGGAGTTCCCAACGTCCTGACTTTC
V gene: TRBV6-6; J gene: TRBJ1-5; clone size: NA; D gene: NA; CDR3 protein: CASSFAGKQPQHF; CDR3 DNA: TGTGCCAGCAGTTTCGCCGGGAAGCAGCCCCAGCATTTT
V gene: TRBV4-3; J gene: TRBJ1-5; clone size: few; D gene: TRBD1; CDR3 protein: CASSQDGTGAQPQHF; CDR3 DNA: TGCGCCAGCAGCCAAGATGGGACAGGGGCTCAGCCCCAGCATTTT
V gene: TRBV1; J gene: TRBJ2-1; clone size: NA; D gene: NA; CDR3 protein: CTSTLGQGAYNEQFF; CDR3 DNA: TGCACCAGCACCCTGGGACAGGGGGCATACAATGAGCAGTTCTTC
V gene: TRBV19; J gene: TRBJ1-2; clone size: NA; D gene: NA; CDR3 protein: CASSIVGGLQNYGYTF; CDR3 DNA: TGTGCCAGTAGTATAGTCGGGGGGCTCCAGAACTATGGCTACACCTTC
V gene: TRBV6-5; J gene: TRBJ1-6; clone size: NA; D gene: TRBD1; CDR3 protein: CASSHLTGSNSPLHF; CDR3 DNA: TGTGCCAGCAGTCACTTGACAGGGTCCAATTCACCCCTCCACTTT
V gene: TRBV29-1; J gene: TRBJ2-7; clone size: NA; D gene: NA; CDR3 protein: CSVGTVYSYEQYF; CDR3 DNA: TGCAGCGTTGGGACAGTTTATTCCTACGAGCAGTACTTC
V gene: TRBV4-2; J gene: TRBJ1-1; clone size: NA; D gene: NA; CDR3 protein: CASSQDRTSNTEAFF; CDR3 DNA: TGTGCCAGCAGCCAAGATCGGACATCGAACACTGAAGCTTTCTTT
V gene: TRBV6-1; J gene: TRBJ2-2; clone size: NA; D gene: NA; CDR3 protein: CASRQDGTGELFF; CDR3 DNA: TGTGCCAGCAGACAGGACGGGACCGGGGAGCTGTTTTTT
V gene: TRBV5-1; J gene: TRBJ2-1; clone size: NA; D gene: NA; CDR3 protein: CASSLEGGYNEQFF; CDR3 DNA: TGCGCCAGCAGCTTGGAGGGCGGGTACAATGAGCAGTTCTTC
V gene: TRBV2; J gene: TRBJ1-2; clone size: NA; D gene: NA; CDR3 protein: CASSPERAGGYTF; CDR3 DNA: TGTGCCAGCAGCCCTGAAAGGGCGGGTGGCTACACCTTC
V gene: TRBV9; J gene: TRBJ2-2; clone size: NA; D gene: TRBD2; CDR3 protein: CASTGLKPAGELFF; CDR3 DNA: TGTGCCAGCACGGGACTAAAACCGGCCGGGGAGCTGTTTTTT
V gene: TRBV15; J gene: TRBJ1-3; clone size: NA; D gene: TRBD1; CDR3 protein: CATSAQGRGSGNTIYF; CDR3 DNA: TGTGCCACCAGCGCACAGGGGAGAGGGTCTGGAAACACCATATATTTT
V gene: TRBV25-1; J gene: TRBJ1-3; clone size: NA; D gene: NA; CDR3 protein: CASSEPRQAASGNTIYF; CDR3 DNA: TGTGCCAGCAGTGAACCCCGACAGGCGGCCTCTGGAAACACCATATATTTT
V gene: TRBV11-2; J gene: TRBJ1-2; clone size: NA; D gene: TRBD1; CDR3 protein: CASSLTGFDNYGYTF; CDR3 DNA: TGTGCCAGCAGCTTGACAGGGTTCGATAACTATGGCTACACCTTC
V gene: TRBV28; J gene: TRBJ1-5; clone size: NA; D gene: TRBD1; CDR3 protein: CASSLDRGRGQPQHF; CDR3 DNA: TGTGCCAGCAGTTTAGACAGGGGTCGTGGTCAGCCCCAGCATTTT
V gene: TRBV11-3; J gene: TRBJ2-1; clone size: NA; D gene: NA; CDR3 protein: CASSLDGPTDEQFF; CDR3 DNA: TGTGCCAGCAGCCTAGACGGTCCGACGGATGAGCAGTTCTTC
V gene: TRBV4-3; J gene: TRBJ2-3; clone size: NA; D gene: TRBD2; CDR3 protein: CASSQGAGTSGTDTQYF; CDR3 DNA: TGCGCCAGCAGCCAGGGGGCAGGGACTAGTGGCACAGATACGCAGTATTTT
V gene: TRBV25-1; J gene: TRBJ2-3; clone size: NA; D gene: NA; CDR3 protein: CASGGKGRPGLTDTQYF; CDR3 DNA: TGTGCCAGCGGGGGGAAGGGGCGCCCAGGCCTTACAGATACGCAGTATTTT
V gene: TRBV5-1; J gene: TRBJ1-4; clone size: NA; D gene: NA; CDR3 protein: CASSTGRTTNEKLFF; CDR3 DNA: TGCGCCAGCAGTACAGGGAGGACAACTAATGAAAAACTGTTTTTT
V gene: TRBV6-4; J gene: TRBJ2-2; clone size: NA; D gene: NA; CDR3 protein: CASSDSWTGNTGELFF; CDR3 DNA: TGTGCCAGCAGTGACTCCTGGACGGGAAACACCGGGGAGCTGTTTTTT
V gene: TRBV7-9; J gene: TRBJ2-1; clone size: NA; D gene: TRBD2; CDR3 protein: CASSLAYLTSGRNEQFF; CDR3 DNA: TGTGCCAGCAGCTTAGCCTACTTGACTAGCGGGAGAAATGAGCAGTTCTTC
V gene: TRBV28; J gene: TRBJ1-5; clone size: NA; D gene: NA; CDR3 protein: CASSLGGTKNQPQHF; CDR3 DNA: TGTGCCAGCAGTTTGGGGGGAACCAAGAATCAGCCCCAGCATTTT
V gene: TRBV12-5; J gene: TRBJ2-2; clone size: NA; D gene: TRBD2; CDR3 protein: CASGSLAGLVVTGELFF; CDR3 DNA: TGTGCTAGTGGTTCTTTGGCCGGACTAGTTGTCACCGGGGAGCTGTTTTTT
V gene: TRBV28; J gene: TRBJ2-6; clone size: NA; D gene: TRBD1; CDR3 protein: CASSLSWTGITNSGANVLTF; CDR3 DNA: TGTGCCAGCAGTTTATCGTGGACAGGGATAACGAACTCTGGGGCCAACGTCCTGACTTTC
V gene: TRBV5-1; J gene: TRBJ2-1; clone size: NA; D gene: TRBD1; CDR3 protein: CASGTNRGTYNEQFF; CDR3 DNA: TGCGCCAGCGGGACAAACAGGGGTACCTACAATGAGCAGTTCTTC
V gene: TRBV6-5; J gene: TRBJ2-2; clone size: NA; D gene: NA; CDR3 protein: CASSYGVGELFF; CDR3 DNA: TGTGCCAGCAGTTACGGGGTCGGGGAGCTGTTTTTT
V gene: TRBV28; J gene: TRBJ1-6; clone size: NA; D gene: TRBD1; CDR3 protein: CASSLYRGPLHF; CDR3 DNA: TGTGCCAGCAGTTTGTACAGGGGACCCCTCCACTTT
V gene: TRBV19; J gene: TRBJ1-1; clone size: NA; D gene: NA; CDR3 protein: CASSWKRSVGNTEAFF; CDR3 DNA: TGTGCCAGTAGCTGGAAGAGGAGCGTGGGGAACACTGAAGCTTTCTTT
V gene: TRBV5-4; J gene: TRBJ1-2; clone size: NA; D gene: TRBD1; CDR3 protein: CASISRDRAYGYTF; CDR3 DNA: TGTGCCAGCATCTCCCGGGACAGGGCCTATGGCTACACCTTC
V gene: TRBV27; J gene: TRBJ2-5; clone size: NA; D gene: TRBD2; CDR3 protein: CASSMWGTSGELETQYF; CDR3 DNA: TGTGCCAGCAGCATGTGGGGGACTAGCGGGGAATTGGAGACCCAGTACTTC
V gene: TRBV7-9; J gene: TRBJ1-2; clone size: NA; D gene: NA; CDR3 protein: CASSLNYGYTF; CDR3 DNA: TGTGCCAGCAGCTTAAACTATGGCTACACCTTC
V gene: TRBV25-1; J gene: TRBJ2-1; clone size: NA; D gene: NA; CDR3 protein: CASSHGVGQFF; CDR3 DNA: TGTGCCAGCAGTCACGGCGTAGGGCAGTTCTTC
V gene: TRBV10-3; J gene: TRBJ2-1; clone size: once; D gene: NA; CDR3 protein: CATEAEGVAEQFF; CDR3 DNA: TGTGCCACAGAGGCGGAGGGTGTTGCGGAGCAGTTCTTC
V gene: TRBV5-1; J gene: TRBJ2-7; clone size: NA; D gene: NA; CDR3 protein: CASSLVVGTYEQYF; CDR3 DNA: TGCGCCAGCAGCTTGGTGGTCGGAACTTACGAGCAGTACTTC
V gene: TRBV9; J gene: TRBJ1-4; clone size: NA; D gene: TRBD1; CDR3 protein: CASSATGPNEKLFF; CDR3 DNA: TGTGCCAGCAGCGCGACAGGGCCTAATGAAAAACTGTTTTTT